This T cell receptor (beta chain) is from a study of blood T cell repertoires in COVID-19. Turning to the study itself: The study drew acute and convalescent COVID-19 samples from the United States, Italy and Spain.

Here immunoSEQ multiplex PCR was the method, and the copy in TCRdb shows in-frame clones only, minus some. The sample yields 300,000 or so clones, 70% to 90% seen once. The cohort comprised adults aged roughly 18 to 90 years residing in around 25 US areas. Material for sequencing was PBMCs or T cells enriched from blood (not recorded which). This TCR was recovered from a woman aged 25 to 39 who had recovered from COVID-19.

The CDR3 loop is CASSYSGAGDQPQHF. The CDR3, as DNA: TGTGCCAGCAGTTACTCCGGCGCAGGGGATCAGCCCCAGCATTTT. The chain employs TRBV6-5 and TRBJ1-5, with TRBD1 as a possible D gene (6 bases). Germline-derived CDR1 and CDR2 are MNHEY and SVGAGI. Trimming cost V 0 bases and J 5 bases, with 11 bases left between them. The length of the CDR3 is 15 residues.